Sequencing of this T cell receptor beta chain was carried out in a study of cytomegalovirus exposure and HLA in healthy donors. From germline, CDR1 is SGHRS and CDR2 YFSETQ. CDR3 length: 16 residues. V gave up 0 bases and J gave up 4 bases; unmatched junction bases: 7. Regarding the study as a whole: A prior analysis recorded that most TCR beta V segments were productive about 87% or about 30% of the time.

As concerns this clone: The antigen is undetermined.

The primer mix had 60 Vbeta and 13 Jbeta primers. Repertoires were generated with immunoSEQ multiplex PCR, while TCRdb's copy carries only in-frame clones and drops some. Altogether roughly 140,000 clones are present, roughly 82% being singletons, with the ten largest covering approximately 6%. This sequence originates from a man aged 25-40 years in good health and CMV-seropositive. The specimen was PBMCs. J is TRBJ1-5 and V is TRBV5-1; TRBD1 matches at 7 bases. Here the CDR3 DNA reads TGCGCCAGCAGCTTGGATCGTGAGGGGGCGAATCAGCCCCAGCATTTT. It codes for CASSLDREGANQPQHF.